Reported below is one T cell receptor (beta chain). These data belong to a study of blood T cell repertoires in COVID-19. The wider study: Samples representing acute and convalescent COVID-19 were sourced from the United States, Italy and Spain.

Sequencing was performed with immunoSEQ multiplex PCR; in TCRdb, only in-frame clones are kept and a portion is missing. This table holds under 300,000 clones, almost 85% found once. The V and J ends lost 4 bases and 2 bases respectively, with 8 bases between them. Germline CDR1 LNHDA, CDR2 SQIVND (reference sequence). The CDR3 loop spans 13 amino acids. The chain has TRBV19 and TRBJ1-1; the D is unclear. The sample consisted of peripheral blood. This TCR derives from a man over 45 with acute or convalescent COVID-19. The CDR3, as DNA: TGTGCCAGTAGTACCCCGGGAAACACTGAAGCTTTCTTT. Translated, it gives CASSTPGNTEAFF.